This T cell receptor beta chain was sequenced during a study of cytomegalovirus exposure and HLA in healthy donors (dated by TCRdb to the late 2010s). Study-level background: The 670 or so repertoires of the first cohort and the roughly 110 validation repertoires were produced on the same platform, according to a later analysis. The study was designed to test whether signatures of past pathogen exposure could be identified by cataloging public T cell receptors. A separate validation cohort of 100 to 150 different subjects was used in addition to the 666-subject first cohort. High-throughput TCR immunosequencing, statistical association of individual TCRs with disease status, and machine learning were combined to predict cytomegalovirus infection status.

What the authors observed across the whole study: The classifier was reported to diagnose cytomegalovirus status with high specificity and sensitivity in both the original cohort and the validation cohort. The authors suggested that the approach could potentially be extended to other disease states and immunological phenotypes. A few of the identified cytomegalovirus-associated TCR beta chains were confirmed in vitro to be specific for cytomegalovirus antigens. Of the cluster scores, approximately 95% were above 0 in a later analysis, which found that TCRs clustered in the first cohort also tended to co-occur in the 110 or so validation repertoires. The study gave a list of roughly 150 TCR beta chains associated with cytomegalovirus. A later analysis had no HLA typing for the validation cohort, so co-occurrence there was scored across all 110 or so repertoires. Across donors, most TCR sequences were observed very rarely, whereas some public TCRs were present in many individuals.

Trimming removed 2 bases from V and 5 bases from J, leaving 23 bases between the germline ends. The CDR3 runs 18 amino acids, cysteine and phenylalanine included. Only the CDR3 part of the read is kept: 54 bases, read in frame from the first base. Based on the germline V gene, the CDR1 and CDR2 sequences are SGDLS and YYNGEE. Receptors were amplified or captured by the immunoSEQ multiplex PCR assay. On the authors' methods: A statistical classification framework was built to diagnose cytomegalovirus status from the catalog of TCR beta chain sequences. TCRdb retrieved this table from immuneACCESS and kept in-frame rearrangements only. Not all clones are present; in checked studies, unresolved V genes account for under half, and no reason is known for the remainder. V and J calls plus clone size are reproduced from that table; the DNA served to infer D and trimming. The sample profile shows 280,000 or so clones; over 75% of them were found once. The leading ten clones occupy around 0.92% of the sample.

The donors belonged to the validation cohort of roughly 120 subjects, which was separate from the roughly 680-subject first cohort. A note on this clone: What antigen it recognizes has not been identified. Base quality data are lacking; no much larger clone is found one base away.

The sequence was collected from a woman under 30 in good health and CMV-seronegative. The rearrangement joined TRBV9 to TRBJ2-1, with a tentative D gene TRBD2 over 6 matching bases. Sequenced input: PBMCs. This receptor carries the CDR3 CASSVEPALGLADNEQFF. The DNA is TGTGCCAGCAGCGTGGAACCCGCTCTGGGACTCGCAGACAATGAGCAGTTCTTC.